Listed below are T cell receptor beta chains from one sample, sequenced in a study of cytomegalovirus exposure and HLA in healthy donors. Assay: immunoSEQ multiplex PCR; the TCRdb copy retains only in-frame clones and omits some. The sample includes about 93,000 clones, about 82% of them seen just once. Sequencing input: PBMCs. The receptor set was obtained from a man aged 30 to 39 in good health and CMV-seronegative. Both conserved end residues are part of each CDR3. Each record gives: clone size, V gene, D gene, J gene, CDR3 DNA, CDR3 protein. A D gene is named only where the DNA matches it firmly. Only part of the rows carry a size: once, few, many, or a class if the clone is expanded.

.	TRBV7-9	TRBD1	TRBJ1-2	TGTGCCAGCAGCTTAGCGGGGCAGGGGGACGGCTACACCTTC	CASSLAGQGDGYTF
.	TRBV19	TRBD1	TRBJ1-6	TGTGCCAGTAGTATAGATGGGGACAGGTACGATTTCGGTTCACCCCTCCACTTT	CASSIDGDRYDFGSPLHF
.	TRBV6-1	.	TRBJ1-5	TGTGCCAGCAGTCCTCAAGATGGAGGAAATCAGCCCCAGCATTTT	CASSPQDGGNQPQHF
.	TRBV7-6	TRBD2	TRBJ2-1	TGTGCCAGCAGCTTGGTAGGCGGGGGGCCTCCCAATGAGCAGTTCTTC	CASSLVGGGPPNEQFF
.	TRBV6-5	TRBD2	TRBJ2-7	TGTGCCAGCAGCGGGACTAGCGGATACGAGCAGTACTTC	CASSGTSGYEQYF
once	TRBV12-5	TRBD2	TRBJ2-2	TGTGCTAGTGGTTCCGTGGGGGGGGTCTTCACCGGGGAGCTGTTTTTT	CASGSVGGVFTGELFF
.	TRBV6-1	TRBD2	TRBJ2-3	TGTGCCAGCGGACTAGCGTACACAGATACGCAGTATTTT	CASGLAYTDTQYF
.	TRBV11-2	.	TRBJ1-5	TGTGCCAGCAGCTTAGATTTGAGACAGCCCCAGCATTTT	CASSLDLRQPQHF
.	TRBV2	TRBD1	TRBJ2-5	TGTGCCAGCAGTGAAGATGTCCTTATAGGGACAGGAAAAGAAGAGACCCAGTACTTC	CASSEDVLIGTGKEETQYF
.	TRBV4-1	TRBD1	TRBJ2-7	TGCGCCAGCAGCCATACCGGAGGGACAGGGGTCTACGAGCAGTACTTC	CASSHTGGTGVYEQYF
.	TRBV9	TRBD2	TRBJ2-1	TGTGCCAGCAGCCTCCAGCGGGAGAAGGATGAGCAGTTCTTC	CASSLQREKDEQFF
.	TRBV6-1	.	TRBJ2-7	TGTGCCAGCAGAGTCAGCTACGAGCAGTACTTC	CASRVSYEQYF
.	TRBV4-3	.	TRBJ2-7	TGCGCCAGCAGCCAAGAATGGACATTTCATCCCTACGAGCAGTACTTC	CASSQEWTFHPYEQYF
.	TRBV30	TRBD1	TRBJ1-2	TGTGCCTGGAGGCGGGACAGGGGGCGATTCGACTATGGCTACACCTTC	CAWRRDRGRFDYGYTF
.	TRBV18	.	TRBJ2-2	TGTGCCAGCTCTCAATTACCCGGGACTTACACCGGGGAGCTGTTTTTT	CASSQLPGTYTGELFF
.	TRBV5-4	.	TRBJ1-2	TGTGCCAGCAGCTCGCTAGGCAGCAACTATGGCTACACCTTC	CASSSLGSNYGYTF
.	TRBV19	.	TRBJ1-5	TGTGCCAGTAGTATAGGTTATAGCAATCAGCCCCAGCATTTT	CASSIGYSNQPQHF
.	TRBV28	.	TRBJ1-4	TGTGCCAGCAGTACTACACAGGGTGAAAAACTGTTTTTT	CASSTTQGEKLFF
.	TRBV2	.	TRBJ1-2	TGTGCCAGCAGTCCCCCTAAGACAGTCTATGGCTACACCTTC	CASSPPKTVYGYTF
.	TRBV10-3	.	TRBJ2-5	TGTGCCATCAGTGAAGGGGCAGGTCGCCAAGAGACCCAGTACTTC	CAISEGAGRQETQYF
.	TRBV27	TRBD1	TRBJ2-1	TGTGCCAGCAGTCCCCAGGGGACAGCCCCTGCCAATGAGCAGTTCTTC	CASSPQGTAPANEQFF
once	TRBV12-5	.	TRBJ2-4	TGTGCTAGTGGTTTGGCAACTAAGACTGGGGCACAAAACATTCAGTACTTC	CASGLATKTGAQNIQYF
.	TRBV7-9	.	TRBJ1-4	TGTGCCAGCAGCTCATCAGGGGCGGATGAAAAACTGTTTTTT	CASSSSGADEKLFF
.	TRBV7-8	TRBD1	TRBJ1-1	TGTGCCAGCAGCCTGGGACAGGAGACTGAAGCTTTCTTT	CASSLGQETEAFF
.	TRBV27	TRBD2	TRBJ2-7	TGTGCCAGCAGCAGACTAGCGGGGATCTACGAGCAGTACTTC	CASSRLAGIYEQYF
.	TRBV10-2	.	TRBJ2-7	TGCGCCAGCAGTGACAGGGGCTACGAGCAGTACTTC	CASSDRGYEQYF
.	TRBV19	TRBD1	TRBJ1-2	TGTGCCAGTAGTATCCAGGGGGGAGGTGGCTACACCTTC	CASSIQGGGGYTF
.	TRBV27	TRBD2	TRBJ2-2	TGTGCCAGCAGTTTACGGACTAGCGGGATCAACGACGGGGAGCTGTTTTTT	CASSLRTSGINDGELFF
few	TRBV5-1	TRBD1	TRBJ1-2	TGCGCCAGCAGCACGGACAGGGACTATGGCTACACCTTC	CASSTDRDYGYTF
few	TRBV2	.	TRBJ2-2	TGTGCCAGCACCTACGGGACAACGGGCTCCGGGGAGCTGTTTTTT	CASTYGTTGSGELFF
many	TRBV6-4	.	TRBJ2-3	TGTGCCAGCAGTGAAGGGGGGGCCTCTAATACGCAGTATTTT	CASSEGGASNTQYF
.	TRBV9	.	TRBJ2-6	TGTGCCAGCAGCGTAGGGTGGGCCGGGGCCAACGTCCTGACTTTC	CASSVGWAGANVLTF
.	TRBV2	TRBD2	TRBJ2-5	TGTGCCAGCTTTAGCGGGGGAGTGGAGACCCAGTACTTC	CASFSGGVETQYF
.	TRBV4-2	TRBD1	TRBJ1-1	TGTGCCAGCAGCTCTAGGACAGGGGGCAGAGCTGAAGCTTTCTTT	CASSSRTGGRAEAFF
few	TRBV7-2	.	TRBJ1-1	TGTGCCAGCAGCCGATCCAGGGTGCGTACTGAAGCTTTCTTT	CASSRSRVRTEAFF
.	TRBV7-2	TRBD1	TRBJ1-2	TGTGCCAGCAGCTTCACAGGGGACTATGGCTACACCTTC	CASSFTGDYGYTF
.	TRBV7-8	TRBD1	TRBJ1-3	TGTGCCAGCAGCTTAGTTGGACAGGACTCTGGAAACACCATATATTTT	CASSLVGQDSGNTIYF